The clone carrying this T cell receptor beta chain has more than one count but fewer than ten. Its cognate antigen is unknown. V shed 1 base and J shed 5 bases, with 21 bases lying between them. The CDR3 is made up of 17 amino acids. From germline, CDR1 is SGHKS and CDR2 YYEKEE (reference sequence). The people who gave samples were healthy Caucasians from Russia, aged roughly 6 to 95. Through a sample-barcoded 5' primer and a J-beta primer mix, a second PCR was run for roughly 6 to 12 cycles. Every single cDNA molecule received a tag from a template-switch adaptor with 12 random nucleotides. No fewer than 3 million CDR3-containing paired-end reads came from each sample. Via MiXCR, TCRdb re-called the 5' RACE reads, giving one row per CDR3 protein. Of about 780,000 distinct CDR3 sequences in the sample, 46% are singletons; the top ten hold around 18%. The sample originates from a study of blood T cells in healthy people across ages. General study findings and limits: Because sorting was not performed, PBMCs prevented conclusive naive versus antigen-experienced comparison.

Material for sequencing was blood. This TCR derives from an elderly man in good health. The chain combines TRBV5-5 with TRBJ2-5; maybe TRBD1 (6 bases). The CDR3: CASSLSTGGLPGETQYF. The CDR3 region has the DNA TGTGCCAGCAGCTTGTCGACAGGCGGACTGCCGGGTGAGACCCAGTACTTC.